This record concerns one T cell receptor beta chain sequence. The data were taken from a study of blood T cell repertoires in COVID-19. Study-wide context: The origin of the acute and convalescent COVID-19 samples was the United States, Italy and Spain. T cells, B-cell-depleted T cells, or PBMCs supplied cDNA or gDNA.

V lost 1 base and J lost 3; bases outside the gene matches: 8. This CDR3 comprises 16 residues. Per the germline V gene, CDR1 is SGHDT and CDR2 is YYEEEE. As originally analysed: Amplified reference gene primers provided the basis for estimating nucleated cell counts. Profiled with immunoSEQ multiplex PCR; TCRdb holds only in-frame clones, not every one. V, J and clone size derive from that table, while D and trimming were established from the DNA sequence. This sample has about 110,000 clones, with 82% found just once. This TCR was sampled from a woman older than 75 with acute or convalescent COVID-19. What was sequenced was peripheral blood. The gene calls are TRBV5-6 and TRBJ2-7; TRBD1 agrees at 9 bases. The CDR3 DNA reads as TGTGCCAGCAGCTTGACCTGGGGGACAGGGCTCTACGAGCAGTACTTC. Protein product: CASSLTWGTGLYEQYF. Full variable domain (missing parts from reference TRBV5-6 and TRBJ2-7): DAGVTQSPTHLIKTRGQQVTLRCSPKSGHDTVSWYQQALGQGPQFIFQYYEEEERQRGNFPDRFSGHQFPNYSSELNVNALLLGDSALYLCASSLTWGTGLYEQYFGPGTRLTVT.